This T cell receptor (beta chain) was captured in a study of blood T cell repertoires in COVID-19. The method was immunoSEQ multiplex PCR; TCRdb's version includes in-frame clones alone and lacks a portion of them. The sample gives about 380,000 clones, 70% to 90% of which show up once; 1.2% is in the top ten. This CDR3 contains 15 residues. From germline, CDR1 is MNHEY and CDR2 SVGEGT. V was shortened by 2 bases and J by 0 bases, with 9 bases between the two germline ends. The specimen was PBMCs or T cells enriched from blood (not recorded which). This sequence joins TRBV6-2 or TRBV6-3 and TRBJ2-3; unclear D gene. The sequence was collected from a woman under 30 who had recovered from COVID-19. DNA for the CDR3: TGTGCCAGCAGTTACGTCGAGACTAGCACAGATACGCAGTATTTT. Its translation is CASSYVETSTDTQYF.